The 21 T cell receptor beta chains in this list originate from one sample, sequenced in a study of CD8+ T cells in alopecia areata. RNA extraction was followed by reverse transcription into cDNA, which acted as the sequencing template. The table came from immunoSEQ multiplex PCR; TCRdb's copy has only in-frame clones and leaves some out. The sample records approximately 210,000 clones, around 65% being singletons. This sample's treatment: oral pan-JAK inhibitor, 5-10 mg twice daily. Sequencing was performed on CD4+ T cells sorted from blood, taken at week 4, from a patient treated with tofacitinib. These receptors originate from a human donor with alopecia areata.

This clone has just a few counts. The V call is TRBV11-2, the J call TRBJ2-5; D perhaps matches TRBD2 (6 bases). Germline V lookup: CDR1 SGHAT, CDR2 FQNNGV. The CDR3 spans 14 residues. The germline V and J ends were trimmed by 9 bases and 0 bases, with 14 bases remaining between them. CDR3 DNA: TGTGCCAGTCGGACTATTTCGTACCAAGAGACCCAGTACTTC. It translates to CASRTISYQETQYF.

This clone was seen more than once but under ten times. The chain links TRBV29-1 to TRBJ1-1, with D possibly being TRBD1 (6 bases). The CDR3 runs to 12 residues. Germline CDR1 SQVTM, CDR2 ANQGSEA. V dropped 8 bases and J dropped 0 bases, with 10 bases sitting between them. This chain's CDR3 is CSSGQMNTEAFF. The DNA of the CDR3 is TGCAGCTCGGGACAAATGAACACTGAAGCTTTCTTT. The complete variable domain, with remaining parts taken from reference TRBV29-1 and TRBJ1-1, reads SAVISQKPSRDICQRGTSLTIQCQVDSQVTMMFWYRQQPGQSLTLIATANQGSEATYESGFVIDKFPISRPNLTFSTLTVSNMSPEDSSIYLCSSGQMNTEAFFGQGTRLTVV.

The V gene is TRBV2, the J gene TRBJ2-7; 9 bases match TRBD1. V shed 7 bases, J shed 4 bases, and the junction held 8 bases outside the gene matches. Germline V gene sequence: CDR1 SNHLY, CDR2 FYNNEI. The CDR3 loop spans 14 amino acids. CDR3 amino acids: CASTSGTGIYEQYF. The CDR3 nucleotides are TGTGCCAGCACCTCCGGGACAGGGATATACGAGCAGTACTTC.

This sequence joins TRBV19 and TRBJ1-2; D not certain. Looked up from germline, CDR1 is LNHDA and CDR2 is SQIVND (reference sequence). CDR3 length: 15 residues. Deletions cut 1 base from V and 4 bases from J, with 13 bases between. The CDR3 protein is CASSIAPGESYGYTF. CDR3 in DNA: TGTGCCAGTAGTATAGCCCCGGGTGAGAGCTATGGCTACACCTTC.

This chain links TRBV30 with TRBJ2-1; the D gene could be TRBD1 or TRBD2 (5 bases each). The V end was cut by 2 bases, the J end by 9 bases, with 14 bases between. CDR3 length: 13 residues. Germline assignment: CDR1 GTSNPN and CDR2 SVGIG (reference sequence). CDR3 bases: TGTGCCTGGAGTTCGCGGGTTAGGGGTGAGCAGTTCTTC. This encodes CAWSSRVRGEQFF.

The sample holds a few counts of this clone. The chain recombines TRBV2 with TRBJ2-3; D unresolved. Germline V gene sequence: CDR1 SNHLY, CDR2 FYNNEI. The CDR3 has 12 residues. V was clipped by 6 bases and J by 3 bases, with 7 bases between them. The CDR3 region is CASSSNTDTQYF. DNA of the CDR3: TGTGCCAGCAGCTCCAATACAGATACGCAGTATTTT.

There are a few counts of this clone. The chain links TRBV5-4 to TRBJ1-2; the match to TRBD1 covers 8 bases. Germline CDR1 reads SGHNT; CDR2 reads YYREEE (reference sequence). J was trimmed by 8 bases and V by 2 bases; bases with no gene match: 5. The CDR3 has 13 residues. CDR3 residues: CASSFDRGLGYTF. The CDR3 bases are TGTGCCAGCAGCTTTGACAGGGGCTTGGGCTACACCTTC.

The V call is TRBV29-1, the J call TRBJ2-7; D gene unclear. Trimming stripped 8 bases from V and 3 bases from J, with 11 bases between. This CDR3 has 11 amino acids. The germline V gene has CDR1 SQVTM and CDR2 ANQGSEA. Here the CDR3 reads CSTRNNYEQYF. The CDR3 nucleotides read TGCAGCACCCGTAATAACTACGAGCAGTACTTC.

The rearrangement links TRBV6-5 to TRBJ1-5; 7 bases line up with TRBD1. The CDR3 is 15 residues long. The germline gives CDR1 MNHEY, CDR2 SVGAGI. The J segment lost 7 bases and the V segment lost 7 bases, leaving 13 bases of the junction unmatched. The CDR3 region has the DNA TGTGCCAGCATGAGAATCAGGGGGATGCAACAGCCCCAGCATTTT. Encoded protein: CASMRIRGMQQPQHF.

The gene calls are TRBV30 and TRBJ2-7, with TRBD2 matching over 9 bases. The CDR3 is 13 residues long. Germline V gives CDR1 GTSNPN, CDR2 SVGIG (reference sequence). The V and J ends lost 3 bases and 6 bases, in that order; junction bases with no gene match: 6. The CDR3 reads CAWSRGLASEQYF. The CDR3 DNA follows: TGTGCCTGGAGCCGCGGACTAGCGAGCGAGCAGTACTTC.

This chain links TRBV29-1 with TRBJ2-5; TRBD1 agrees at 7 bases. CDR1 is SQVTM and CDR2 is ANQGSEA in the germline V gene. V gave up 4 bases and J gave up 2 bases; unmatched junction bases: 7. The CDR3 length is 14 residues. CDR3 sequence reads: CSVAGGRGQETQYF. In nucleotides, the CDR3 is TGCAGCGTTGCAGGGGGAAGAGGGCAAGAGACCCAGTACTTC.

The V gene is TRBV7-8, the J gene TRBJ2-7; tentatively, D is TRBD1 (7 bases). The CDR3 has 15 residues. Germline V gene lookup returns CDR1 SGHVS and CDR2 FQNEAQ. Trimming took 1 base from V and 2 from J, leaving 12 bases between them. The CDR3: CASSLVADRTYEQYF. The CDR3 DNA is TGTGCCAGCAGCTTAGTAGCGGACAGGACCTACGAGCAGTACTTC.

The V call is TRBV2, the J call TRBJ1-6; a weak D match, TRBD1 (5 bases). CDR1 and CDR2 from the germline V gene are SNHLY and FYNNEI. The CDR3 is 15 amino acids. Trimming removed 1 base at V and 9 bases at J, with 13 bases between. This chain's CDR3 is CASSEVIGVTSPLHF. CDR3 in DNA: TGTGCCAGCAGTGAAGTAATAGGGGTAACTTCACCCCTCCACTTT.

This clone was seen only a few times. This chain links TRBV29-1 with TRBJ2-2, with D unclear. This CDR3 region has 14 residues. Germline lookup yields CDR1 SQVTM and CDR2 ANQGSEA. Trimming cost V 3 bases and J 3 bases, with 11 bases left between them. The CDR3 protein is CSVEVGAHTGELFF. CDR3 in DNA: TGCAGCGTTGAGGTGGGCGCGCACACCGGGGAGCTGTTTTTT.

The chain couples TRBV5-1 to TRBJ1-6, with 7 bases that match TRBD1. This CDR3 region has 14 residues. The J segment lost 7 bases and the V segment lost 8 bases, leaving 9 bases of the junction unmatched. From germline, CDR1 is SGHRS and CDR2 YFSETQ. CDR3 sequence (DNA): TGCGCCAGTAGCGTCGGGACAGTGAATTCACCCCTCCACTTT. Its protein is CASSVGTVNSPLHF.

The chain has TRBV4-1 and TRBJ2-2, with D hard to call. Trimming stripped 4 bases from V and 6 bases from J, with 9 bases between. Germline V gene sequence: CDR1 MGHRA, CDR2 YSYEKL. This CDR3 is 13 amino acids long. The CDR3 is CASSPRGAGELFF. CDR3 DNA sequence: TGCGCCAGCAGCCCGCGTGGCGCCGGGGAGCTGTTTTTT.

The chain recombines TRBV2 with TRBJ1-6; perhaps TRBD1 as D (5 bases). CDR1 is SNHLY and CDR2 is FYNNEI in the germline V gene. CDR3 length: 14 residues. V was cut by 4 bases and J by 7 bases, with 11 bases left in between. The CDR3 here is CASSGPGRNSPLHF. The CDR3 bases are TGTGCCAGCAGTGGCCCGGGACGGAATTCACCCCTCCACTTT.

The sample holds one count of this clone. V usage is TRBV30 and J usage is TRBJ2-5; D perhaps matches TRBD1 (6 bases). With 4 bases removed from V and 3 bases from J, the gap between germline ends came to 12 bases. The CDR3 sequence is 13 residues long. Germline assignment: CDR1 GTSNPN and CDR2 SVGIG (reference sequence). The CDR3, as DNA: TGTGCCTGGAACCCACAGGGAAAAGAGACCCAGTACTTC. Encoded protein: CAWNPQGKETQYF.

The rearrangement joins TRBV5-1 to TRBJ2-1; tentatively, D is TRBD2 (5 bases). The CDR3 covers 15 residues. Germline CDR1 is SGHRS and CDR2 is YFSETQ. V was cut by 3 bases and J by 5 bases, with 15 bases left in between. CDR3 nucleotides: TGCGCCAGCAGCTCCGAGGGCAGAAACCACAATGAGCAGTTCTTC. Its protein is CASSSEGRNHNEQFF.

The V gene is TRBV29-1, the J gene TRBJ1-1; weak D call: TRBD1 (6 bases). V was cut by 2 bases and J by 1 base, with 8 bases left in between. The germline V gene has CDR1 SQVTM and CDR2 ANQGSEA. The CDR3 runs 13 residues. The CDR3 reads CSVERTANTEAFF. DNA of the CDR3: TGCAGCGTTGAACGGACAGCGAACACTGAAGCTTTCTTT.

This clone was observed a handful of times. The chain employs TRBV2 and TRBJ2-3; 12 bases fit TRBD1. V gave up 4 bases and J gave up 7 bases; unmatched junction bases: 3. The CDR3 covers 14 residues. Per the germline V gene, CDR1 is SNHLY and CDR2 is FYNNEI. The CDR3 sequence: CASSGGQGAHTQYF. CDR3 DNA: TGTGCCAGCAGTGGGGGACAGGGGGCACATACGCAGTATTTT.